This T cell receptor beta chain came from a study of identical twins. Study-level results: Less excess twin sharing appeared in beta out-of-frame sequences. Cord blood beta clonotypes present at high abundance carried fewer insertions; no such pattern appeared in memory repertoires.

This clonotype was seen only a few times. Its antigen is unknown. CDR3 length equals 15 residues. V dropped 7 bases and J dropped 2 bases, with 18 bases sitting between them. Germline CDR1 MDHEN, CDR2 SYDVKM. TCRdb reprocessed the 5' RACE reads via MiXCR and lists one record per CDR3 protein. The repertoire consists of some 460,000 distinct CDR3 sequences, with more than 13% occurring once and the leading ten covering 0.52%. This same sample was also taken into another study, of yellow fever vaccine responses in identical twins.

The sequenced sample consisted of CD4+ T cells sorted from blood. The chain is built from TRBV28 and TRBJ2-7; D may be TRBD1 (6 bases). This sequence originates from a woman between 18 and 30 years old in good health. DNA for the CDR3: TGTGCCAGCACCGTTTATGCCCGGGACACCTACGAGCAGTACTTC. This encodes CASTVYARDTYEQYF.